This T cell receptor (beta chain) stems from a study of shared clonotypes between healthy human individuals. Study-level background: Per donor, three plates held CD4 naive cells, three held CD4 memory, two held CD8 naive and one held CD8 memory.

Study findings and constraints: Depth of sequencing was expected to influence donor clonotype sharing.

Only in-frame clones appear in the TCRdb table, and some are missing; sequencing was by immunoSEQ multiplex PCR. This repertoire shows under 1,100,000 clones, around 78% found once; its top ten account for around 0.6%. Points on this clone: Its antigen is not identified.

This CDR3 is 13 amino acids long. Trimming pared 2 bases from V and 8 bases from J, leaving 12 bases between. CDR1 and CDR2 from the germline V gene are MNHNS and SASEGT. The sequence derives from a man aged 18 to 30 in good health. Some clones in this sample may be carry-over from other donors' samples. The chain has TRBV6-1 and TRBJ1-2, with a tentative D call TRBD1 (5 bases). Sequences were obtained from memory CD4+ T cells from PBMCs. Subset specified: CD45RA-negative fraction. The CDR3 loop reads CASSETQGRGYTF. The DNA for the CDR3 is TGTGCCAGCAGTGAAACGCAGGGAAGGGGCTACACCTTC.